These 16 T cell receptor beta chains originate from one sample sequenced in a study of cytomegalovirus exposure and HLA in healthy donors. PCR amplification relied on 60 Vbeta primers (plus 13 Jbeta primers). Repertoires were generated with immunoSEQ multiplex PCR, while TCRdb's copy carries only in-frame clones and drops some. The sample has 90,000 to 100,000 clones, over 75% seen once. Sample: PBMCs. The receptors derive from a man aged 45-65 years in good health and CMV-seronegative.

The V gene is TRBV6-6, the J gene TRBJ1-1; TRBD1 is a possible D gene (5 bases). The CDR3 is 15 amino acids. The V gene's germline CDR1 is MNHNY and CDR2 SVGAGI (reference sequence). Trimming shortened V by 2 bases and J by 1 base, and 11 bases separated the two germline ends. The CDR3 region is CASSYGRGRNTEAFF. The CDR3 nucleotides read TGTGCCAGCAGTTACGGGAGGGGACGGAACACTGAAGCTTTCTTT.

The CDR3 region has the DNA TGTGCCAGCAGTCCCGTATATCGGGGGGCCAACGTCCTGACTTTC. Translation: CASSPVYRGANVLTF. The V and J genes are TRBV27 and TRBJ2-6; D gene ambiguous. The CDR3 is 15 amino acids. CDR1 and CDR2 (germline): MNHEY, SMNVEV (reference sequence). V was trimmed by 5 bases and J by 4 bases, leaving 12 bases between them.

The chain links TRBV19 to TRBJ1-1; TRBD1 matches at 9 bases. The CDR3 covers 14 residues. Trimming took 5 bases from V and 5 from J; bases not matched to a gene: 6. From germline, CDR1 is LNHDA and CDR2 SQIVND (reference sequence). The CDR3 here is CASSDPGQGTEAFF. CDR3 nucleotide sequence: TGTGCCAGTAGTGACCCGGGACAGGGAACTGAAGCTTTCTTT.

The V and J genes are TRBV28 and TRBJ2-5; D may be TRBD1 (6 bases). Between the trimmed V and J ends, which lost 6 bases and 4 bases, there was a span of 12 bases. Germline V gives CDR1 MDHEN, CDR2 SYDVKM. The CDR3 length is 13 residues. DNA of the CDR3: TGTGCCAGCAGACCGACAGGCCTAGAGACCCAGTACTTC. It is translated as CASRPTGLETQYF.

The rearrangement joins TRBV7-6 to TRBJ2-2; TRBD1 aligns across 11 bases. With 5 bases clipped from V and 4 bases from J, the junction kept 0 bases outside the gene matches. The CDR3 runs 14 residues. The germline V gene encodes CDR1 SGHVS and CDR2 FNYEAQ. The CDR3 is CASSGTGGTGELFF. Here the CDR3 DNA reads TGTGCCAGCAGCGGGACAGGGGGCACCGGGGAGCTGTTTTTT.

The chain couples TRBV9 to TRBJ2-3, with 7 bases that match TRBD2. The germline gives CDR1 SGDLS, CDR2 YYNGEE. This CDR3 region has 15 residues. The trim removed 0 bases at V and 6 bases at J, leaving 7 bases unmatched. The CDR3 loop is CASSVAGGSGDTQYF. The CDR3 nucleotides read TGTGCCAGCAGCGTAGCTGGCGGGAGTGGCGATACGCAGTATTTT. Based on the CDR3 plus reference TRBV9 and TRBJ2-3, the full variable domain is DSGVTQTPKHLITATGQRVTLRCSPRSGDLSVYWYQQSLDQGLQFLIQYYNGEERAKGNILERFSAQQFPDLHSELNLSSLELGDSALYFCASSVAGGSGDTQYFGPGTRLTVL.

The chain recombines TRBV11-3 with TRBJ2-1, with a weak D call TRBD1 (6 bases). This CDR3 comprises 13 residues. Germline values: CDR1 SGHNT, CDR2 YENEEA. V shed 5 bases and J shed 8 bases, with 13 bases lying between them. The CDR3 coding sequence is TGTGCCAGCAGCCTGGGACAACGGGATGAGCAGTTCTTC. Amino acids: CASSLGQRDEQFF.

The chain has TRBV11-1 and TRBJ2-3; 7 bases match TRBD1. The CDR3 totals 15 residues. In germline, CDR1 is SGHAT, CDR2 FQDESV (reference sequence). V lost 5 bases and J lost 6; bases outside the gene matches: 11. CDR3 sequence: CASSPPPTGSDTQYF. In DNA, the CDR3 is TGTGCCAGCAGCCCCCCCCCGACAGGGTCTGATACGCAGTATTTT.

The chain has TRBV5-3 and TRBJ1-5; no clear D gene. TRBV5-3 is sorted into the ORF group, with uncertain function. V dropped 4 bases and J dropped 4 bases, with 15 bases sitting between them. This CDR3 has 15 amino acids. The DNA of the CDR3 is TGTGCCAGAAGCCCTAAAGACCCGAGGAATCAGCCCCAGCATTTT. It specifies CARSPKDPRNQPQHF.

The chain links TRBV11-2 to TRBJ2-4, with 7 bases aligning to TRBD2. Germline values: CDR1 SGHAT, CDR2 FQNNGV. The V and J ends lost 1 base and 7 bases, in that order; junction bases with no gene match: 4. This CDR3 spans 14 amino acids. The CDR3 loop reads CASSLGSSGNIQYF. Here the CDR3 DNA reads TGTGCCAGCAGCTTAGGGAGTAGCGGGAACATTCAGTACTTC.

A single count supports this clone. V and J are TRBV27 and TRBJ1-1; the match to TRBD1 covers 8 bases. Trimming cost V 6 bases and J 0 bases; bases outside gene matches: 9. CDR3 length: 16 residues. Germline CDR1 is MNHEY and CDR2 is SMNVEV (reference sequence). The CDR3 DNA follows: TGTGCCAGCAGCCCCGCAGGGGGCCGGATGAACACTGAAGCTTTCTTT. It encodes CASSPAGGRMNTEAFF.

The chain employs TRBV10-3 and TRBJ2-3; TRBD1 matches at 8 bases. The CDR3 length is 16 residues. Germline CDR1 is ENHRY and CDR2 is SYGVKD. V trimming: 3 bases; J trimming: 3 bases; junction bases outside the gene matches: 8. Written as DNA, the CDR3 is TGTGCCATCAGTGACCCGACAGGGGACGGGACAGATACGCAGTATTTT. Translation: CAISDPTGDGTDTQYF.

The V call is TRBV9, the J call TRBJ2-3; possible D gene TRBD1, 6 bases. The CDR3 covers 14 residues. V was trimmed by 3 bases and J by 9 bases, leaving 17 bases between them. Germline V gene data show CDR1 as SGDLS and CDR2 as YYNGEE. CDR3 region: CASSANRARRTQYF. CDR3 nucleotide sequence: TGTGCCAGCAGCGCTAACAGGGCCCGTAGGACGCAGTATTTT.

The chain carries TRBV10-3 and TRBJ2-7; tentative D call: TRBD1 (6 bases). V lost 10 bases, J lost 2 bases, and 18 bases lay in between. The germline V gene encodes CDR1 ENHRY and CDR2 SYGVKD. The CDR3 has 14 amino acids. The CDR3 sequence is CATAPGHPTYEQYF. In nucleotides, the CDR3 is TGTGCCACTGCCCCGGGACACCCGACCTACGAGCAGTACTTC.

This clone was counted only a few times. The rearrangement joins TRBV30 to TRBJ1-3, with a tentative D call TRBD1 (5 bases). V lost 4 bases to trimming and J lost 3 bases, with 16 bases between them. This CDR3 is built from 15 residues. From germline, CDR1 is GTSNPN and CDR2 SVGIG (reference sequence). Here the CDR3 reads CAWNLGTDIGNTIYF. The DNA of the CDR3 is TGTGCCTGGAACCTCGGGACTGACATTGGAAACACCATATATTTT.

The rearrangement joins TRBV10-3 to TRBJ2-1, with D possibly TRBD2 on 6 matching bases. The CDR3 length is 16 residues. The germline V gene encodes CDR1 ENHRY and CDR2 SYGVKD. Between the trimmed V and J ends, which lost 0 bases and 1 base, there was a span of 10 bases. CDR3 nucleotides: TGTGCCATCAGTGAGTCGGGGGGTGGGTCCTACAATGAGCAGTTCTTC. Encoded protein: CAISESGGGSYNEQFF.